The source of this T cell receptor (beta chain) is a study of CD8+ T cells in alopecia areata (dated by TCRdb to 2017 to 2018). Regarding the complete study: The study used high-throughput TCRbeta sequencing to examine T cell clonal expansion in alopecia areata, in both the C3H/HeJ mouse model and human patients. Scalp clonality was compared among normal scalp (n=4), patchy alopecia areata scalp (n=8), and alopecia totalis/universalis scalp (n=8). RNA was extracted with the PAXgene miRNA kit for fixed scalp, the miRNeasy kit for PBMCs, and the RNeasy kit for mouse skin. In humans, TCRbeta sequencing was performed on scalp tissue and on sorted CD4+ and CD8+ peripheral blood T cells from healthy controls and from patients with patchy or totalis/universalis alopecia areata. TCRbeta CDR3 regions were amplified by immunoSEQ multiplex PCR using 35 Vbeta forward and 13 Jbeta reverse primers. The research as a whole found: Unlike mouse skin, which is dominated by gammadelta T cells, normal human skin has resident alphabeta T cells that are also sequenced, and this complicates analysis of the scalp TCR repertoire. Compared with mice, TCR sequences shared between patients were less clear, possibly partly because of HLA diversity across the patient population. Lesional scalp, especially in alopecia totalis/universalis, showed higher clonality and more expanded CD8+ clones than normal scalp, suggesting antigenic drive.

The V end loses 3 bases and the J end loses 3 bases, and a stretch of 16 bases separates them. CDR1 and CDR2 (SQVTM, ANQGSEA) derive from the germline V gene. From cysteine to phenylalanine, the CDR3 is 15 amino acids long. The kept DNA is CDR3 alone, 45 bases in frame from the first base. After PBMCs were isolated by density centrifugation and stained for CD3, CD4 and CD8, a FACSAria was used to sort CD4+ and CD8+ T cells. Scalp biopsies and blood samples were provided by unaffected controls. To prepare the library, the immunoSEQ multiplex PCR assay was applied. For TCR sequencing, RNA was extracted from every sample and reverse transcribed into cDNA to serve as template. First-strand cDNA was synthesized using SuperScript III with a 2:1 mix of oligo-dT and random hexamers. Amplification bias was assessed with a synthetic immune receptor repertoire, and residual bias was removed computationally. In the source study's methods: Raw reads were preprocessed for error removal, and CDR3 was defined according to IMGT conventions as running from the conserved cysteine to phenylalanine. Clonality was computed as 1 minus the Shannon entropy, with the entropy normalized by log2 of the number of productive unique TCRs. CD4 or CD8 identity of scalp clones was inferred by cross-referencing scalp TCRbeta sequences with sorted blood CD4 and CD8 repertoires. In its TCRdb copy, this immuneACCESS table keeps in-frame sequences only and misses some clones. Where compared with another copy, unresolved V genes explain less than half of these, and the others have no known cause. The V and J calls and the clone size are those of that table, but D and trimming were determined from the DNA. This sample comprises about 140,000 clones, around 55% of them detected only once. The ten largest clones add up to 4.8% of the sample.

Comments on this clone: No antigen is known for it. Base qualities are missing; no much larger clone stands one base away.

The chain was built from TRBV29-1 and TRBJ2-3, with the D call tentatively TRBD1 or TRBD2, each fitting 5 bases. This clonotype was sampled from a human donor in good health. Input material: CD4+ T cells sorted from blood. CDR3 reads: CSVEEAGSKTDTQYF. The nucleotides are TGCAGCGTTGAGGAGGCAGGGTCGAAAACAGATACGCAGTATTTT.